The clone carrying this T cell receptor (beta chain) occurred a few times. Antigen: not known. The sample comes from a study of response to subunit inactivated influenza vaccine. Study-wide results and limits: Authors suggested each seasonal flu vaccination may recruit only limited numbers of new T cells.

The ends lost 4 bases at V and 3 bases at J; junction bases unmatched: 12. In germline, CDR1 is SGHNT, CDR2 YYREEE (reference sequence). This CDR3 contains 16 residues. TCRdb re-called the RT-PCR reads with MiXCR, one entry per CDR3 protein. The sample includes approximately 310,000 distinct CDR3 sequences, 20% to 25% seen only once; the top ten take 10% to 13%. Sequenced material: PBMCs from blood, taken around 22 months after vaccination. The rearrangement uses TRBV5-4 and TRBJ2-5; 7 bases align to TRBD2. This receptor was obtained from a man between 50 and 75 years old who received an inactivated influenza vaccine. CDR3 DNA: TGTGCCAGCAGCCCAGGGCATGGCGGGAGCGAAGAGACCCAGTACTTC. It translates to CASSPGHGGSEETQYF.